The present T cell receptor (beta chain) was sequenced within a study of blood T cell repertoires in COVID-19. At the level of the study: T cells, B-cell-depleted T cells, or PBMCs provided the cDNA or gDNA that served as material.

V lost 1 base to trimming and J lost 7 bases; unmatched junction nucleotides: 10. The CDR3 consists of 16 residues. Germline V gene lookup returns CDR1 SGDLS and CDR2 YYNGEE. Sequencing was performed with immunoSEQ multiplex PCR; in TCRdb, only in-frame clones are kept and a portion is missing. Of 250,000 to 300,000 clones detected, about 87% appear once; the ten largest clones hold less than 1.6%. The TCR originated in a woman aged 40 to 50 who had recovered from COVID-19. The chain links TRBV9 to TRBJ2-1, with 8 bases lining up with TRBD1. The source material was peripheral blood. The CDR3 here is CASSVLPTGALNEQFF. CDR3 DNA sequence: TGTGCCAGCAGCGTACTTCCGACAGGGGCGCTTAATGAGCAGTTCTTC.